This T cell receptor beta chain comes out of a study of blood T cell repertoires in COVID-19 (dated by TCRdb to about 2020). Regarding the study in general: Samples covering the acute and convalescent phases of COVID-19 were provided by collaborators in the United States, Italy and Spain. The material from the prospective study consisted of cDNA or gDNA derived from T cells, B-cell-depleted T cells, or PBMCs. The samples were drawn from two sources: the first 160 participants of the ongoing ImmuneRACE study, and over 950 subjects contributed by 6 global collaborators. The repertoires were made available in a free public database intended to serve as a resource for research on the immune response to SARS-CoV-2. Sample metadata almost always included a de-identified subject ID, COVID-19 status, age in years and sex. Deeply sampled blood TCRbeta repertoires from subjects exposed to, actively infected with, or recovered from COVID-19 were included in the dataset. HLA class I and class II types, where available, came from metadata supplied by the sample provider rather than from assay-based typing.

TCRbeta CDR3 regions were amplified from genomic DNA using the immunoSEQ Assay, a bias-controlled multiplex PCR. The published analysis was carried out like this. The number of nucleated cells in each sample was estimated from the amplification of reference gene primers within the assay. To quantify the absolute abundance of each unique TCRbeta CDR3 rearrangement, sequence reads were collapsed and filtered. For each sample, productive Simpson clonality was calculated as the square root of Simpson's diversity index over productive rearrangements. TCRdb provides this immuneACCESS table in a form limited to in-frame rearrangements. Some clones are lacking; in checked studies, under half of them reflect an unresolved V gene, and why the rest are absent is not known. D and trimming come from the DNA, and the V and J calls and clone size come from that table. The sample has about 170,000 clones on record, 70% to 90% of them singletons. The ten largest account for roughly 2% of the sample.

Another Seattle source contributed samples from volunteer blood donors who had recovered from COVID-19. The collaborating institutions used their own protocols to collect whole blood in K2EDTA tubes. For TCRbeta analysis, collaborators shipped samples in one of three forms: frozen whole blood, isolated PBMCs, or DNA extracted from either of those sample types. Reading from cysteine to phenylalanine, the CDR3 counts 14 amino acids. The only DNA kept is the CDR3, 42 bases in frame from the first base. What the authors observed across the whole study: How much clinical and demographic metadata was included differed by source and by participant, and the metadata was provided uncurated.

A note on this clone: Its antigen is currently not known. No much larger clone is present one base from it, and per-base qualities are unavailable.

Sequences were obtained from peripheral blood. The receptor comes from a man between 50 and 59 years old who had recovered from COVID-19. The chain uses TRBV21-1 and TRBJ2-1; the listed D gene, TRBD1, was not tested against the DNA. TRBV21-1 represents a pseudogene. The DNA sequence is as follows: TGTGCCAAAATCCGACAGTCAGGGAACAATGAGCAGTTCTTC. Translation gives CAKIRQSGNNEQFF.